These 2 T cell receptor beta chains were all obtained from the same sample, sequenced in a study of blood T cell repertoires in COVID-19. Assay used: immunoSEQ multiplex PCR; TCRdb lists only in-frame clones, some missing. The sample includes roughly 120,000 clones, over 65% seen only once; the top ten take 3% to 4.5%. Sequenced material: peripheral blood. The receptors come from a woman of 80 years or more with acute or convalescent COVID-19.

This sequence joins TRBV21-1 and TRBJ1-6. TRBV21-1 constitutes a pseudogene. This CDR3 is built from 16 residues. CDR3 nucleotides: TGTGCCAGCAGCAAAAGTGGAGGGCAGTCGGAGTCACCCCTCCACTTT. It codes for CASSKSGGQSESPLHF.

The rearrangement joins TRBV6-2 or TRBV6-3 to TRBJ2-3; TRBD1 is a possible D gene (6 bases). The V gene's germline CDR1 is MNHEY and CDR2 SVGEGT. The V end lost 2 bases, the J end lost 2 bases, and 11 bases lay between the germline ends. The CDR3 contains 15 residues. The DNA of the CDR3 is TGTGCCAGCAGTTACGGGGGACAACACACAGATACGCAGTATTTT. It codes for CASSYGGQHTDTQYF.